Listed here is a single T cell receptor (beta chain). Its specificity is unknown. The data were taken from a study of OX40 agonist ivuxolimab in advanced cancers. Notes on the study in general: The mean number of expanded clones was higher in CD8+ T cells than in CD4+.

TCRdb keeps only in-frame clones here, not all; method: immunoSEQ multiplex PCR. The sample records tens of thousands of clones, around 90% being singletons. The receptor was derived from an adult with an advanced solid tumor such as melanoma, head and neck, liver or kidney cancer. The specimen was CD4+ or CD8+ T cells sorted from blood, collected in a trial of the OX40 agonist ivuxolimab.

CDR3 loop: CASSLQGIGYEQYF. The CDR3, as DNA: TGTGCCAGCAGTTTACAGGGAATAGGCTACGAGCAGTACTTC. The genes are TRBV2 and TRBJ2-5; D may be TRBD1 (6 bases). The J call may be mistaken, given a closer DNA end match to TRBJ2-7. This CDR3 is built from 14 residues. Germline V gene lookup returns CDR1 SNHLY and CDR2 FYNNEI.